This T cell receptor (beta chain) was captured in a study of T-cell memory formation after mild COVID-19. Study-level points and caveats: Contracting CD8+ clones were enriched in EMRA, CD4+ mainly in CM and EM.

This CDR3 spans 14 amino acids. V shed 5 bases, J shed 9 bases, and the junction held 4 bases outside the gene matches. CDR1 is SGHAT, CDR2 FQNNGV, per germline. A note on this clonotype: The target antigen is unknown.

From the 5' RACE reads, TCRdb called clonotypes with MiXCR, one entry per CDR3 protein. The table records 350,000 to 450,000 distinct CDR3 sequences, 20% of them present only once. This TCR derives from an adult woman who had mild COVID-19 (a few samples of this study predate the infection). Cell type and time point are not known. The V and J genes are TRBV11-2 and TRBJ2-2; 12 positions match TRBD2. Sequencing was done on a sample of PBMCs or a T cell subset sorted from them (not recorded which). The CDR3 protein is CASSIGTSGRELFF. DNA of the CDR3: TGTGCCAGCAGCATCGGGACTAGCGGGCGGGAGCTGTTTTTT.